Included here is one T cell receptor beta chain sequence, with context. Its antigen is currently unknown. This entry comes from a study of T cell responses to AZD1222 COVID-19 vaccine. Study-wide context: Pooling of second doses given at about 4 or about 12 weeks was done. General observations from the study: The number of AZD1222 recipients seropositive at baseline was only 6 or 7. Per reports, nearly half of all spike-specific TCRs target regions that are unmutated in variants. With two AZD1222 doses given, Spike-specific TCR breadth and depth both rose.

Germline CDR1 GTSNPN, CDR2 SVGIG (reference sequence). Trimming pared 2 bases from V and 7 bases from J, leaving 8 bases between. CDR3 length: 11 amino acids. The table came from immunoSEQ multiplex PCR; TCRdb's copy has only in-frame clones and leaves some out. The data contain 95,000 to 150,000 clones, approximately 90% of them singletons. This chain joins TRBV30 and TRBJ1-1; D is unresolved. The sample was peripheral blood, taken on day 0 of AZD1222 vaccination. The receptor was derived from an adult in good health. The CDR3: CAWSRAGEAFF. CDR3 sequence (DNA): TGTGCCTGGAGTCGCGCCGGTGAAGCTTTCTTT.